The T cell receptor (beta chain) under discussion was sequenced for a study of CD8 T cells in Susac syndrome. An input of about 0.45 to 1 ug of RNA was subjected to reverse transcription using random hexamers. The TCR beta CDR3 was amplified by immunoSEQ multiplex PCR across 54 Vbeta, 13 Jbeta. MiXCR, applied by TCRdb to the immunoSEQ multiplex PCR reads, yields one record per CDR3 protein. The sample includes around 300,000 distinct CDR3 sequences, about 92% of them seen just once. CDR1 is SQVTM and CDR2 is ANQGSEA in the germline V gene. With 6 bases removed from V and 2 bases from J, the gap between germline ends came to 11 bases. This CDR3 has 13 amino acids. CD8+ and CD4+ T cells from blood underwent TCR beta sequencing. The multiple sclerosis controls were treatment-naive patients affected by stable or active relapsing-remitting disease. Negative isolation was used for CD8+ and CD4+ T cells and FACS enrichment for TEMRA cells.

Sequenced input: CD4+ T cells from PBMCs. The TCR sequence derives from a human donor with multiple sclerosis. The V call is TRBV29-1, the J call TRBJ1-5; D remains ambiguous. This CDR3 is CSVREGGNQPQHF. DNA for the CDR3: TGCAGCGTCCGCGAGGGCGGCAATCAGCCCCAGCATTTT.